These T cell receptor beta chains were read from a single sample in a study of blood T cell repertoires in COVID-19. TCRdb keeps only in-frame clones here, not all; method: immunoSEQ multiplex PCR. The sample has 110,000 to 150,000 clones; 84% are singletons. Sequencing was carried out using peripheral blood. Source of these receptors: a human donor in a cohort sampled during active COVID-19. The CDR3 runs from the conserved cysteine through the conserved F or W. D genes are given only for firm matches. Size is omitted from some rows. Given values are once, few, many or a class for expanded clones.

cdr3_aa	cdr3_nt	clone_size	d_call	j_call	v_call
CASSQSGTGELFF	TGTGCCAGCAGCCAATCAGGCACCGGGGAGCTGTTTTTT	.	.	TRBJ2-2	TRBV3-1/TRBV3-2
CASSSGTGISNYGYTF	TGCGCCAGCAGTTCCGGGACAGGGATCTCTAACTATGGCTACACCTTC	.	TRBD1	TRBJ1-2	TRBV10-1
CASSLGTGNNEQFF	TGCGCCAGCAGCTTAGGGACAGGGAATAATGAGCAGTTCTTC	.	TRBD1	TRBJ2-1	TRBV5-1
CASSVTSGGHITDTQYF	TGTGCCAGCAGCGTGACTAGCGGGGGCCACATCACAGATACGCAGTATTTT	.	TRBD2	TRBJ2-3	TRBV9
CASSPYGEQFF	TGTGCCAGCAGCCCGTACGGTGAGCAGTTCTTC	.	.	TRBJ2-1	TRBV12-3/TRBV12-4
CASNRGDTQYF	TGTGCCAGCAATAGGGGTGATACGCAGTATTTT	.	.	TRBJ2-3	TRBV12-3/TRBV12-4
CSVGRGTYNEQFF	TGCAGCGTTGGCCGAGGTACTTACAATGAGCAGTTCTTC	.	.	TRBJ2-1	TRBV29-1
CASSLVPGTGMDEQYF	TGTGCCAGCAGCTTAGTTCCGGGGACAGGGATGGACGAGCAGTACTTC	.	TRBD1	TRBJ2-7	TRBV7-2
CASNIVGDTTETQYF	TGTGCCAGCAACATCGTCGGGGACACCACAGAGACCCAGTACTTC	.	.	TRBJ2-5	TRBV9
CASSKSTGELFF	TGTGCCAGCAGCAAATCCACCGGGGAGCTGTTTTTT	.	.	TRBJ2-2	TRBV25-1
CASSGPGKAFF	TGTGCCAGCAGCGGACCGGGGAAAGCTTTCTTT	few	.	TRBJ1-1	TRBV2
CASSRDTSDEKLFF	TGTGCCAGCAGCAGGGACACGTCTGATGAAAAACTGTTTTTT	.	.	TRBJ1-4	TRBV9
CASTSSYNSPLHF	TGTGCCAGCACGAGCTCCTATAATTCACCCCTCCACTTT	.	.	TRBJ1-6	TRBV7-8
CASSYGTGELFF	TGTGCCAGCAGCTACGGGACCGGGGAGCTGTTTTTT	.	.	TRBJ2-2	TRBV7-3
CASSSNSGNTIYF	TGTGCCAGCAGCTCAAACTCTGGAAACACCATATATTTT	many	.	TRBJ1-3	TRBV7-2
CASSFRTSGRYNEQFF	TGTGCCAGCAGCTTTCGGACTAGCGGAAGGTACAATGAGCAGTTCTTC	.	TRBD2	TRBJ2-1	TRBV7-2
CASSQDRGEKLFF	TGTGCCAGCAGCCAAGACAGGGGTGAAAAACTGTTTTTT	.	.	TRBJ1-4	TRBV3-1/TRBV3-2
CSAQYQETQYF	TGCAGTGCTCAGTACCAAGAGACCCAGTACTTC	.	.	TRBJ2-5	TRBV20-1
CASSLAGTPGNTIYF	TGCGCCAGCAGCTTGGCAGGGACACCTGGAAACACCATATATTTT	.	.	TRBJ1-3	TRBV5-1
CASSSLGGRGNEQFF	TGTGCCAGCAGCTCCCTAGGCGGGAGGGGGAATGAGCAGTTCTTC	.	TRBD2	TRBJ2-1	TRBV5-6
CASTLLAGRSEQYF	TGTGCCAGCACCCTACTAGCGGGGAGAAGCGAGCAGTACTTC	.	TRBD2	TRBJ2-7	TRBV7-2
CASSLEGRGSHEQYF	TGTGCCAGCAGCTTAGAGGGCAGGGGTAGTCACGAGCAGTACTTC	.	.	TRBJ2-7	TRBV11-2
CASSLDRGWDGYTF	TGTGCCAGCAGCTTAGACAGGGGATGGGATGGCTACACCTTC	once	TRBD1	TRBJ1-2	TRBV7-2
CASSPTAGRGHNEQFF	TGTGCCAGCAGCCCCACCGCGGGGCGAGGCCACAATGAGCAGTTCTTC	.	.	TRBJ2-1	TRBV7-3
CASSPHSGSWDTQYF	TGTGCCAGCAGCCCCCACAGCGGGAGTTGGGATACGCAGTATTTT	.	TRBD2	TRBJ2-3	TRBV11-2
CASSPEEVGFGNEQFF	TGTGCCAGCAGCCCTGAGGAGGTTGGTTTCGGCAATGAGCAGTTCTTC	.	.	TRBJ2-1	TRBV7-2
CASSEALWVAGANTEAFF	TGTGCCAGCAGTGAAGCGCTATGGGTGGCAGGGGCGAACACTGAAGCTTTCTTT	.	.	TRBJ1-1	TRBV6-1
CASEKGVGNEQFF	TGTGCCAGCGAAAAGGGGGTGGGAAATGAGCAGTTCTTC	.	.	TRBJ2-1	TRBV7-9
CASSSTGPTNYGYTF	TGCGCCAGCAGCTCGACAGGACCCACCAACTATGGCTACACCTTC	.	.	TRBJ1-2	TRBV5-1
CASSPPMSEQFF	TGTGCCAGTAGCCCTCCGATGAGTGAGCAGTTCTTC	.	.	TRBJ2-1	TRBV19
CASWRLDYGYTF	TGTGCCAGCTGGCGGCTTGACTATGGCTACACCTTC	.	.	TRBJ1-2	TRBV19
CASSLGGSPNEKLFF	TGCGCCAGCAGCTTGGGCGGCTCGCCTAATGAAAAACTGTTTTTT	.	.	TRBJ1-4	TRBV5-1
CASALQGNRNQPQHF	TGTGCTAGTGCTTTACAGGGGAACCGCAATCAGCCCCAGCATTTT	.	TRBD1	TRBJ1-5	TRBV12-5
CASSADSTTEAFF	TGTGCCAGCAGCGCGGACTCAACCACTGAAGCTTTCTTT	.	.	TRBJ1-1	TRBV11-3
CASSLRDKNTGELFF	TGTGCCAGCAGCTTAAGAGACAAGAACACCGGGGAGCTGTTTTTT	.	.	TRBJ2-2	TRBV7-8
CASSHRAQGKGYTF	TGTGCCAGCAGCCACCGGGCCCAGGGGAAGGGCTACACCTTC	.	.	TRBJ1-2	TRBV11-3
CASRGDRPPFSYEQYF	TGTGCCAGCAGAGGGGACAGGCCACCGTTCTCCTACGAGCAGTACTTC	.	TRBD1	TRBJ2-7	TRBV2
CASSLGGGQTQYF	TGTGCCAGCAGCTTGGGTGGAGGCCAGACCCAGTACTTC	many	.	TRBJ2-5	TRBV5-4
CASSLGQGNQPQHF	TGTGCCAGCAGCTTAGGGCAGGGCAATCAGCCCCAGCATTTT	once	.	TRBJ1-5	TRBV7-8
CASSPAPPTVQHF	TGTGCCAGCAGCCCCGCTCCCCCAACAGTCCAGCATTTT	.	.	TRBJ1-5	TRBV7-8
CASSVSGGNTGELFF	TGCGCCAGCAGCGTTTCGGGGGGGAACACCGGGGAGCTGTTTTTT	.	TRBD2	TRBJ2-2	TRBV5-1
CASSFAVIAGGTGELFF	TGTGCCAGCAGCTTTGCCGTGATAGCGGGAGGGACCGGGGAGCTGTTTTTT	once	TRBD2	TRBJ2-2	TRBV5-8
CASSLQQGNGYTF	TGTGCCAGTAGTCTGCAACAGGGCAATGGCTACACCTTC	few	.	TRBJ1-2	TRBV19
CASSPGTGDEKLFF	TGCGCCAGCAGCCCGGGGACAGGGGACGAAAAACTGTTTTTT	.	TRBD1	TRBJ1-4	TRBV5-1